This T cell receptor (beta chain) was obtained from a study of shared clonotypes between healthy human individuals. Study observations and caveats: Relative to memory subsets, naive subsets generally showed larger estimated richness.

CDR3 length equals 15 residues. V lost 5 bases and J lost 1, with 11 bases in between. Per germline, CDR1 SGHVS and CDR2 FQNEAQ. Replicate sorted-subset PCRs were loaded with roughly 190 ng DNA, tens of thousands of T cell genomes. The table came from immunoSEQ multiplex PCR; TCRdb's copy has only in-frame clones and leaves some out. The sample holds approximately 1,500,000 clones, roughly 96% seen once. As regards this clone: Its antigen is unidentified.

The sample was naive CD4+ T cells sorted from blood. The sample's subset: CD45RA+ positively selected. The chain carries TRBV7-8 and TRBJ2-2, with a weak D call TRBD1 (6 bases). The receptor's source is a man aged 25-45 years in good health. Here the CDR3 reads CASSAYRVNTGELFF. DNA for the CDR3: TGTGCCAGCAGCGCCTACAGGGTGAACACCGGGGAGCTGTTTTTT.